Below, 20 T cell receptor beta chains from the same sample are listed, as sequenced in a study of patients and donors after allogeneic stem cell transplantation. TCRdb itself ran the RT-PCR reads through MiXCR, one entry per CDR3 protein. The repertoire holds almost 90,000 distinct CDR3 sequences, with 4.5% to 5% as singletons. Sequencing used blood, either unsorted or a sorted T cell fraction (not recorded which). All receptors derive from a human donor who was either an allogeneic HSCT recipient or a stem cell or donor lymphocyte infusion donor (not recorded which). It is not recorded whose cells these are; they may come from a transplant donor.

This clonotype appeared many times. The chain has TRBV18 and TRBJ1-2, with D uncertain. Germline V lookup: CDR1 KGHSH, CDR2 LQKENI. The CDR3 consists of 13 residues. V was pared by 2 bases and J by 3 bases, with 7 bases between. In nucleotides, the CDR3 is TGTGCCAGCTCACCAAGTGGTGACTATGGCTACACCTTC. Translated, it gives CASSPSGDYGYTF. Using reference TRBV18 and TRBJ1-2 for the parts outside the CDR3, the full variable domain is NAGVMQNPRHLVRRRGQEARLRCSPMKGHSHVYWYRQLPEEGLKFMVYLQKENIIDESGMPKERFSAEFPKEGPSILRIQQVVRGDSAAYFCASSPSGDYGYTFGSGTRLTVV.

This clonotype was recorded a few times. The chain employs TRBV6-5 and TRBJ2-3, with TRBD1 matching over 9 bases. The germline V gene has CDR1 MNHEY and CDR2 SVGAGI. V was clipped by 0 bases and J by 5 bases; unmatched bases: 6. CDR3 length: 16 amino acids. CDR3 residues: CASSYSPGQGGDTQYF. As DNA, the CDR3 is TGTGCCAGCAGTTACTCCCCGGGACAGGGAGGAGATACGCAGTATTTT.

This clonotype has a count of ten or more. No DNA is shown, since the ends of the CDR3 on it are uncertain; the CDR3 is the one TCRdb lists. J is TRBJ2-2 and V is TRBV21-1; TRBD1 is the table's D call and was not checked against the DNA. TRBV21-1 is noted as a pseudogene. The CDR3 comprises 20 residues, both ends counted. CDR3 sequence: CASTKARNRELARTPGSCFF.

V gene TRBV20-1 combines with J gene TRBJ2-5; 10 bases match TRBD2. The CDR3 runs 16 residues. The V and J ends lost 6 bases and 2 bases, in that order; junction bases with no gene match: 12. Germline V gene data show CDR1 as DFQATT and CDR2 as SNEGSKA (reference sequence). The CDR3, as DNA: TGCAGTGCGAGCGGACTAGCGGAGGGGCTTCAAGAGACCCAGTACTTC. It codes for CSASGLAEGLQETQYF.

This clonotype was picked up many times. The chain carries TRBV6-1 and TRBJ2-7; tentative D call: TRBD2 (5 bases). CDR1 and CDR2 from the germline V gene are MNHNS and SASEGT. CDR3 length: 15 amino acids. The V gene lost 7 bases and the J gene lost 1 base, with 17 bases spanning the gap. CDR3 sequence: CASTAGGGLSYEQYF. The CDR3 region has the DNA TGTGCCAGCACCGCTGGCGGAGGACTGTCCTACGAGCAGTACTTC.

This clonotype was observed many times. This rearrangement joins TRBV18 to TRBJ1-1; 8 bases map to TRBD1. In germline, CDR1 is KGHSH, CDR2 LQKENI. Unmatched junction bases numbered 6, after V lost 5 bases and J lost 4 bases. The CDR3 runs to 14 residues. In DNA form, the CDR3 reads TGTGCCAGCTCAGGGACAGGACGAGGCACTGAAGCTTTCTTT. Translation gives CASSGTGRGTEAFF.

Many counts were recorded for this clonotype. This chain uses TRBV7-2 with TRBJ1-6; D gene ambiguous. The CDR3 totals 16 residues. V was pared by 6 bases and J by 0 bases, with 12 bases between. Per the germline V gene, CDR1 is SGHTA and CDR2 is FQGNSA. CDR3 loop: CASREKLSSYNSPLHF. The CDR3 DNA is TGTGCCAGCAGAGAGAAGTTGAGCTCCTATAATTCACCCCTCCACTTT.

The gene calls are TRBV9 and TRBJ2-3; TRBD1 is a possible D gene (5 bases). Per germline, CDR1 SGDLS and CDR2 YYNGEE. Trimming pared 0 bases from V and 1 base from J, leaving 12 bases between. The CDR3 contains 16 residues. The CDR3 region has the DNA TGTGCCAGCAGCGTAGAGGCCAGGGCAGGCACAGATACGCAGTATTTT. Protein product: CASSVEARAGTDTQYF.

This clonotype came up many times. The V gene is TRBV7-8, the J gene TRBJ2-7; TRBD1 is a possible D gene (6 bases). Germline values: CDR1 SGHVS, CDR2 FQNEAQ. The CDR3 covers 14 residues. Trimming removed 0 bases at V and 2 bases at J, with 8 bases between. The DNA of the CDR3 is TGTGCCAGCAGCTTAGCCCCAGGGGCCTACGAGCAGTACTTC. It specifies CASSLAPGAYEQYF.

This clonotype was seen repeatedly, ten times or more. The chain employs TRBV20-1 and TRBJ2-7; 14 bases are shared with TRBD2. The CDR3 contains 16 residues. Germline V gives CDR1 DFQATT, CDR2 SNEGSKA (reference sequence). The V segment lost 3 bases and the J segment 4 bases; nucleotides outside the gene matches: 8. CDR3 bases: TGCAGTGCTAGTTACGGGACTAGCGGGAGTACTTACGAGCAGTACTTC. Protein sequence: CSASYGTSGSTYEQYF.

In its sample, this clonotype was seen many times. The chain is built from TRBV7-9 and TRBJ1-5; D ambiguous. The V end was cut by 5 bases, the J end by 4 bases, with 18 bases between. The germline CDR1 and CDR2 sequences are SEHNR and FQNEAQ (reference sequence). CDR3 length: 16 residues. CDR3 residues: CASSPGGSDWNQPQHF. CDR3 coding DNA: TGTGCCAGCAGCCCCGGCGGTTCAGACTGGAATCAGCCCCAGCATTTT. Variable domain in full (rest from reference TRBV7-9 and TRBJ1-5): DTGVSQNPRHKITKRGQNVTFRCDPISEHNRLYWYRQTLGQGPEFLTYFQNEAQLEKSRLLSDRFSAERPKGSFSTLEIQRTEQGDSAMYLCASSPGGSDWNQPQHFGDGTRLSIL.

This clonotype was observed many times. This chain links TRBV18 with TRBJ2-1; TRBD1 matches at 10 bases. The CDR3 loop spans 15 amino acids. Unmatched junction bases numbered 10, after V lost 5 bases and J lost 9 bases. The germline gives CDR1 KGHSH, CDR2 LQKENI. The CDR3, as DNA: TGTGCCAGCTCATCCCGGGACAGGGGCATGCGTGAGCAGTTCTTC. It is translated as CASSSRDRGMREQFF.

Ten or more counts support this clonotype. The chain has TRBV27 and TRBJ1-5; D ambiguous. The CDR3 is made up of 13 amino acids. Germline CDR1 is MNHEY and CDR2 is SMNVEV (reference sequence). V dropped 5 bases and J dropped 11 bases, with 16 bases sitting between them. The CDR3 DNA reads TGTGCCAGCAGTCCTCCCCCTCCTTTGTCCCAGCATTTT. Translation gives CASSPPPPLSQHF.

There are many counts of this clonotype. The chain has TRBV10-3 and TRBJ1-1, with D perhaps TRBD1 (6 bases). V gave up 5 bases and J gave up 8 bases, with 9 bases separating them. Germline V gene data show CDR1 as ENHRY and CDR2 as SYGVKD. The CDR3 covers 11 residues. The CDR3 here is CAISIGGEAFF. CDR3 in DNA: TGTGCCATCAGTATAGGGGGGGAAGCTTTCTTT.

This clonotype has a count of ten or more. The chain recombines TRBV28 with TRBJ2-5; the D is unclear. Germline V gene lookup returns CDR1 MDHEN and CDR2 SYDVKM. The CDR3 covers 14 residues. V lost 3 bases and J lost 2, with 10 bases in between. As DNA, the CDR3 is TGTGCCAGCAGTTTCTTGACTTTTCAAGAGACCCAGTACTTC. Amino acid sequence: CASSFLTFQETQYF. Full variable domain (outside the CDR3, taken from reference TRBV28 and TRBJ2-5): DVKVTQSSRYLVKRTGEKVFLECVQDMDHENMFWYRQDPGLGLRLIYFSYDVKMKEKGDIPEGYSVSREKKERFSLILESASTNQTSMYLCASSFLTFQETQYFGPGTRLLVL.

This clonotype appeared a few times. The V call is TRBV19, the J call TRBJ2-2, with TRBD2 as a possible D gene (5 bases). The germline V gene encodes CDR1 LNHDA and CDR2 SQIVND (reference sequence). The V end was cut by 3 bases, the J end by 7 bases, with 15 bases between. This CDR3 region has 15 residues. The CDR3 DNA reads as TGTGCCAGTAGTATCCGGGATCAACGGCTCGGGGAGCTGTTTTTT. It is translated as CASSIRDQRLGELFF.

This clonotype came up many times. The chain recombines TRBV5-1 with TRBJ1-2; TRBD1 might be the D (6 bases). The germline gives CDR1 SGHRS, CDR2 YFSETQ. The V and J ends lost 0 bases and 5 bases respectively, with 8 bases between them. CDR3 length: 13 residues. CDR3 region: CASSLVQGYGYTF. Here the CDR3 DNA reads TGCGCCAGCAGCTTGGTGCAGGGGTATGGCTACACCTTC. The full variable domain, completed using reference TRBV5-1 and TRBJ1-2, is KAGVTQTPRYLIKTRGQQVTLSCSPISGHRSVSWYQQTPGQGLQFLFEYFSETQRNKGNFPGRFSGRQFSNSRSEMNVSTLELGDSALYLCASSLVQGYGYTFGSGTRLTVV.

This clonotype came up a few times. This rearrangement joins TRBV7-3 to TRBJ2-2; tentative D call: TRBD1 (5 bases). CDR1 is SGHTA and CDR2 is FQGTGA in the germline V gene. The ends were cut back, 1 base at V and 5 bases at J, with 17 bases in the middle. This CDR3 region has 17 residues. The CDR3 here is CASSLSSATVGTGELFF. The CDR3 DNA reads as TGTGCCAGCAGCTTAAGCAGTGCGACAGTTGGAACCGGGGAGCTGTTTTTT.

This clonotype was counted many times. The chain carries TRBV27 and TRBJ2-7; D is perhaps TRBD1 (6 bases). The V and J ends lost 2 bases and 2 bases respectively, with 13 bases between them. This CDR3 spans 15 amino acids. Germline V gives CDR1 MNHEY, CDR2 SMNVEV (reference sequence). The CDR3 reads CASSLGRGNTYEQYF. CDR3 bases: TGTGCCAGCAGTTTAGGCAGGGGCAACACCTACGAGCAGTACTTC.

This sequence joins TRBV28 and TRBJ1-2; 8 bases line up with TRBD1. CDR1 is MDHEN and CDR2 is SYDVKM in the germline V gene. Losses at the gene ends were 4 bases for V and 5 bases for J; bases not matched to a gene: 9. The CDR3 contains 15 residues. CDR3 nucleotide sequence: TGTGCCAGCAGTTCCAGGGACAGGTCGGCATATGGCTACACCTTC. Translating it yields CASSSRDRSAYGYTF.